Included here is one T cell receptor beta chain sequence, with context. Its antigen is currently not known. No base-level quality is on record; no much larger clone is a single base apart. This record belongs to a study of shared clonotypes between healthy human individuals (dated by TCRdb to about 2020). About the investigation overall: A couple of women and three men aged 18 to 49 years were included in the cohort. For each donor, CD4 naive and CD4 memory were each run on three plates, CD8 naive on two plates, and CD8 memory on one plate. The study deeply sequenced blood TCR repertoires of about 5 healthy adults to estimate repertoire size and the extent of clonotype sharing between individuals. To increase sequencing depth and limit assay-specific biases, TCR repertoire library preparation and sequencing were carried out by different laboratories using diverse techniques. Leukapheresis yielded between about 0.94 and 8.9 billion PBMCs per donor.

Donors were healthy HIV-negative adults with no recently reported acute infections or vaccinations. Only Caucasian adults living in Nashville, Tennessee, USA were represented among the donors. Magnetic negative selection was used to enrich CD4+ T cells, after which naive cells were positively selected on CD45RA and the negative fraction became the memory subset. After blood collection by leukapheresis, PBMCs were isolated using Ficoll-Histopaque density gradient centrifugation and then cryopreserved in the vapor phase of liquid nitrogen. Analytical flow cytometry was used to check the purity and quantity of every magnetically sorted T cell population. Each sorted fraction had its genomic DNA isolated and then quantified by UV absorbance on a Nanodrop 2000c. Overall results and qualifications from the work: Even with the large sequencing depth, rarefaction of the sorted-subset datasets indicated that sequencing was incomplete. Pairwise subsampling led to the expectation that sequencing depth would affect the degree of clonotype sharing among donors. About 5% of naive CD4, 3.5% of naive CD8, 2% to 2.5% of memory CD4, and around 0.4% of memory CD8 clonotypes were shared across a few donors. Sampling was restricted to blood, and TCR repertoires in tissues likely differ from the TCR repertoires found in blood. Higher generation probabilities were observed for clonotypes shared by all four sorted-subset donors than for non-shared clonotypes. Because the study included a small number of donors, the genetic and exposure-history diversity represented was limited. Estimated clonotype richness was generally larger for naive than for memory subsets.

Including the terminal cysteine and phenylalanine, the CDR3 comprises 19 residues. This entry keeps only the CDR3 DNA: 57 bases, framed from base 1. The germline V gene sets CDR1 to SGHDN and CDR2 to FVKESK. Trimming takes 4 bases from V and 5 bases from J, and the germline ends sit 30 bases apart. Using the deep immunoSEQ assay, multiplex PCR amplified TCR CDR3 regions from genomic DNA. Extracted genomic DNA from each cell subset was distributed evenly across all wells of several immunoSEQ 96-well plates, and each plate was treated as a replicate. For sorted subsets, approximately 190 ng of genomic DNA, equivalent to around 30,000 T cell genomes, went into each replicate PCR. Purified libraries were quantified with a Qubit 3.0 fluorometer, sized on a Bioanalyzer 2100, and re-quantified with the KAPA Library Quantification kit. Each immunoSEQ 96-well plate was sequenced on its own single-read 150-cycle Illumina NextSeq 550 flow cell. Turning to the authors' computational methods: Because only junctional sequences without quality scores were contained in the immunoSEQ output, filtering matching that applied to full-length reads could not be performed. Sequences were annotated with PyIR, a Python wrapper for IgBLAST v1.9, and V/J genes and CDR3 were assigned using IMGT germline references. Reads were filtered out if the reads had weak V/J assignments (E-value above 1e-6), no CDR3, stop codons, out-of-frame junctions, or ambiguous translated residues. V3J clonotypes were defined by identical inferred V gene, J gene, and CDR3 amino acid sequence. Percentage overlap between repertoires was calculated by dividing the number of shared unique clonotypes by the size of the smaller repertoire. RTK rarefaction, the Chao1 estimator, and Recon v2.1 estimates of unobserved clonotypes were used to assess repertoire richness. OLGA was used to compute generation probabilities for all TCRbeta clonotypes that the gDNA method yielded from four donors. TCRdb provides this immuneACCESS table in a form limited to in-frame rearrangements. Some clones are lacking; in checked studies, under half of them reflect an unresolved V gene, and why the rest are absent is not known. Clone size and V and J calls were adopted from that table, with D and trimming inferred from the DNA. The sample table shows 2 million to 3 million clones, and approximately 94% are seen once. Of the sample, around 0.37% is held by the ten largest clones.

Recombination connected TRBV14 to TRBJ2-7; D gene: possibly TRBD2, on 6 matching bases. Sequencing input: naive CD4+ T cells from PBMCs. The cell subset or site label on this specimen signifies: CD45RA+ positively selected. The source is a man younger than 35 in good health. Some clones in this sample may be carry-over from other donors' samples. The nucleotides read TGTGCCAGCAGCCTACAAAAATGGGATAGGTTAACCGGGGGTCACGAGCAGTACTTC. It translates to CASSLQKWDRLTGGHEQYF.